The 29 T cell receptor beta chains in this list originate from one sample, sequenced in a study of blood T cell repertoires in COVID-19. Profiling relied on immunoSEQ multiplex PCR, and the TCRdb table lists in-frame clones only, not all of them. The sample carries roughly 120,000 clones, more than 80% recorded once. Specimen: peripheral blood. These receptor sequences come from a woman in her fifties or sixties with acute or convalescent COVID-19.

In its sample, this clone was seen once. The chain uses TRBV30 and TRBJ2-1, with TRBD2 matching over 11 bases. The CDR3 has 17 residues. From germline, CDR1 is GTSNPN and CDR2 SVGIG (reference sequence). V lost 2 bases to trimming and J lost 0 bases; unmatched junction nucleotides: 6. The CDR3 nucleotides are TGTGCCTGGAGTTACTGGGGACTAGCGGTCTCCTACAATGAGCAGTTCTTC. Translated: CAWSYWGLAVSYNEQFF.

The gene calls are TRBV11-2 and TRBJ1-4; 9 nucleotides align to TRBD1. V was pared by 2 bases and J by 7 bases, with 5 bases of the junction left unmatched. The CDR3 extends over 15 amino acids. Germline V CDR1 and CDR2: SGHAT, FQNNGV. The CDR3 sequence: CASSLYGTGIEKLFF. In nucleotides, the CDR3 is TGTGCCAGCAGCTTATATGGGACAGGGATTGAAAAACTGTTTTTT.

The rearrangement uses TRBV7-3 and TRBJ2-2, with D hard to call. The germline CDR1 and CDR2 sequences are SGHTA and FQGTGA. V dropped 8 bases and J dropped 6 bases, with 7 bases sitting between them. There are 11 residues in the CDR3. For the CDR3, the DNA is TGTGCCAGCTCCTCGTCCGGGGAGCTGTTTTTT. Its protein is CASSSSGELFF.

The sample holds one count of this clone. This chain joins TRBV27 and TRBJ1-2; D might be TRBD1 (5 bases). V was shortened by 2 bases and J by 3 bases, with 7 bases between the two germline ends. Looked up from germline, CDR1 is MNHEY and CDR2 is SMNVEV (reference sequence). The CDR3 is 13 residues long. The DNA of the CDR3 is TGTGCCAGCAGTTTAAAAGGGGACTATGGCTACACCTTC. Translating gives CASSLKGDYGYTF.

V usage is TRBV7-9 and J usage is TRBJ2-7, with a possible D match to TRBD2 (5 bases). Trimming shortened V by 4 bases and J by 4 bases, and 17 bases separated the two germline ends. The CDR3 consists of 15 residues. In germline, CDR1 is SEHNR, CDR2 FQNEAQ (reference sequence). CDR3: CASSSPDFHLYEQYF. The CDR3 bases are TGTGCCAGCAGCTCACCGGACTTTCACCTTTACGAGCAGTACTTC. The whole variable domain, filled in from reference TRBV7-9 and TRBJ2-7, reads DTGVSQNPRHKITKRGQNVTFRCDPISEHNRLYWYRQTLGQGPEFLTYFQNEAQLEKSRLLSDRFSAERPKGSFSTLEIQRTEQGDSAMYLCASSSPDFHLYEQYFGPGTRLTVT.

This rearrangement joins TRBV3-1 (or the pseudogene TRBV3-2) to TRBJ1-1, with 10 bases matching TRBD1. The CDR3 has 15 amino acids. V lost 1 base and J lost 3; bases outside the gene matches: 2. Germline V lookup: CDR1 LGHDT, CDR2 YNNKEL (reference sequence). CDR3 in DNA: TGTGCCAGCAGCCAAGCGGGACAGGGGTACACTGAAGCTTTCTTT. This gives the protein CASSQAGQGYTEAFF.

The chain carries TRBV19 and TRBJ2-1, with D possibly being TRBD1 (6 bases). This CDR3 has 15 residues. V shed 5 bases and J shed 2 bases, with 13 bases lying between them. In germline, CDR1 is LNHDA, CDR2 SQIVND (reference sequence). Here the CDR3 reads CASSPSGTTYNEQFF. The CDR3 nucleotides are TGTGCCAGTAGTCCGTCCGGGACAACCTACAATGAGCAGTTCTTC.

The rearrangement uses TRBV19 and TRBJ1-2; D not certain. This CDR3 spans 17 amino acids. CDR1 is LNHDA and CDR2 is SQIVND in the germline V gene (reference sequence). The V end lost 6 bases, the J end lost 1 base, and 21 bases lay between the germline ends. The CDR3 DNA sequence: TGTGCCAGTAGGCCGGAGTGGCGGTTAGAGGGTAACTATGGCTACACCTTC. Encoded protein: CASRPEWRLEGNYGYTF.

The V and J genes are TRBV30 and TRBJ1-3; no definite D call. The CDR3 length is 14 residues. V was pared by 0 bases and J by 0 bases, with 6 bases between. CDR1 and CDR2 (germline): GTSNPN, SVGIG (reference sequence). CDR3 protein: CAWSVSVSGNTIYF. The CDR3 nucleotides are TGTGCCTGGAGTGTATCGGTCTCTGGAAACACCATATATTTT.

The J gene is TRBJ2-1, the V gene TRBV27, with 10 bases aligning to TRBD1. The V segment lost 7 bases and the J segment 9 bases; nucleotides outside the gene matches: 9. CDR1 and CDR2 from the germline V gene are MNHEY and SMNVEV (reference sequence). The CDR3 has 14 residues. In DNA form, the CDR3 reads TGTGCCAGCAAAGGGGACAGGGGTTCTCCTGAGCAGTTCTTC. This translates into CASKGDRGSPEQFF.

The V gene is TRBV28, the J gene TRBJ1-6; D is ambiguous. The V and J ends lost 4 bases and 8 bases respectively, with 15 bases between them. Germline CDR1 and CDR2: MDHEN and SYDVKM. CDR3 length: 15 residues. In DNA, the CDR3 is TGTGCCAGCAGTTCCCCGGCAGGTCTTTATTCACCCCTCCACTTT. The encoded protein is CASSSPAGLYSPLHF.

The genes are TRBV2 and TRBJ1-5; D ambiguous. This CDR3 contains 13 residues. CDR1 and CDR2 (germline): SNHLY, FYNNEI. The V end lost 6 bases, the J end lost 7 bases, and 13 bases lay between the germline ends. As DNA, the CDR3 is TGTGCCAGCAGAGGAGCTTCCCCCCAGCCCCAGCATTTT. It specifies CASRGASPQPQHF. The full variable domain, rest sourced from reference TRBV2 and TRBJ1-5, is EPEVTQTPSHQVTQMGQEVILRCVPISNHLYFYWYRQILGQKVEFLVSFYNNEISEKSEIFDDQFSVERPDGSNFTLKIRSTKLEDSAMYFCASRGASPQPQHFGDGTRLSIL.

This chain joins TRBV11-2 and TRBJ2-7; 7 bases line up with TRBD1. The CDR3 sequence is 13 residues long. The germline gives CDR1 SGHAT, CDR2 FQNNGV. The ends lost 4 bases at V and 2 bases at J; junction bases unmatched: 2. The CDR3 bases are TGTGCCAGCAGCTATACAGGGGCCTACGAGCAGTACTTC. Amino acids: CASSYTGAYEQYF.

This chain connects TRBV5-1 to TRBJ1-1; D remains ambiguous. Germline CDR1 reads SGHRS; CDR2 reads YFSETQ. The germline V and J ends were trimmed by 0 bases and 1 base, with 10 bases remaining between them. The CDR3 is 15 amino acids. The CDR3 DNA reads as TGCGCCAGCAGCTTGGCGGGGTCCAGGAACACTGAAGCTTTCTTT. The encoded protein is CASSLAGSRNTEAFF.

The CDR3 spells CASSSPAASGSTYEQYF. The CDR3 region has the DNA TGTGCCAGCAGCTCCCCCGCGGCTAGCGGGAGTACCTACGAGCAGTACTTC. The chain carries TRBV7-8 and TRBJ2-7; 10 bases match TRBD2. The length of the CDR3 is 17 residues. Germline assignment: CDR1 SGHVS and CDR2 FQNEAQ. V dropped 4 bases and J dropped 2; count of bases not matched to a gene: 11.

This chain uses TRBV2 with TRBJ1-2; the match to TRBD1 covers 7 bases. The germline V gene has CDR1 SNHLY and CDR2 FYNNEI. V lost 1 base, J lost 4 bases, and 0 bases stayed unmatched. The CDR3 has 13 residues. The CDR3 spells CASSEDRGYGYTF. The CDR3 coding sequence is TGTGCCAGCAGTGAAGACAGGGGCTATGGCTACACCTTC. Full variable domain (missing parts from reference TRBV2 and TRBJ1-2): EPEVTQTPSHQVTQMGQEVILRCVPISNHLYFYWYRQILGQKVEFLVSFYNNEISEKSEIFDDQFSVERPDGSNFTLKIRSTKLEDSAMYFCASSEDRGYGYTFGSGTRLTVV.

The J gene is TRBJ2-1, the V gene TRBV6-2 or TRBV6-3; D is possibly TRBD2 (7 bases). V was trimmed by 6 bases and J by 4 bases, leaving 19 bases between them. CDR3 length: 16 amino acids. Germline lookup yields CDR1 MNHEY and CDR2 SVGEGT. CDR3 loop: CASSSGRRGKYNEQFF. The DNA for the CDR3 is TGTGCCAGCAGCTCCGGGAGGAGGGGGAAATACAATGAGCAGTTCTTC.

The chain recombines TRBV27 with TRBJ1-4, with unresolved D. The V end lost 2 bases, the J end lost 8 bases, and 9 bases lay between the germline ends. Germline lookup yields CDR1 MNHEY and CDR2 SMNVEV (reference sequence). This CDR3 contains 13 residues. In nucleotides, the CDR3 is TGTGCCAGCAGTTTAGGAGCGGGGGAAAAACTGTTTTTT. Its translation is CASSLGAGEKLFF.

J is TRBJ1-3 and V is TRBV6-1; no clear D gene. The CDR3 covers 15 residues. Germline CDR1 and CDR2: MNHNS and SASEGT. Trimming took off 0 bases at V and 3 bases at J, with 9 bases between the two ends. The CDR3 loop reads CASSEARGSGNTIYF. CDR3 nucleotides: TGTGCCAGCAGTGAAGCTCGGGGTAGTGGAAACACCATATATTTT.

V and J are TRBV27 and TRBJ2-7; D is possibly TRBD2 (5 bases). Germline V gene data show CDR1 as MNHEY and CDR2 as SMNVEV (reference sequence). CDR3 size: 14 residues. V lost 6 bases and J lost 8, with 20 bases in between. The CDR3 DNA follows: TGTGCCAGCAGCTTAACGAGGGTAGAACTAAAGCAGTACTTC. It specifies CASSLTRVELKQYF.

V and J are TRBV4-3 and TRBJ2-4; possibly TRBD2 for D (6 bases). The CDR3 sequence is 15 residues long. Germline V CDR1 and CDR2: LGHNA, YSLEER. The V and J ends lost 1 base and 1 base respectively, with 8 bases between them. The CDR3 nucleotides read TGCGCCAGCAGCCAAGGGCGGGGCGCCAAAAACATTCAGTACTTC. Encoded protein: CASSQGRGAKNIQYF.

The chain is built from TRBV18 and TRBJ1-3; D is undetermined. The V gene's germline CDR1 is KGHSH and CDR2 LQKENI. The V end lost 7 bases, the J end lost 9 bases, and 13 bases lay between the germline ends. The CDR3 is 12 residues long. The CDR3 nucleotides are TGTGCCAGCTACCACCTCTTTAGCACCATATATTTT. It encodes CASYHLFSTIYF.

This chain joins TRBV29-1 and TRBJ2-1; no clear D gene. V was cut by 4 bases and J by 7 bases, with 17 bases left in between. This CDR3 spans 14 amino acids. Germline values: CDR1 SQVTM, CDR2 ANQGSEA. CDR3 sequence (DNA): TGCAGCGTTGCGAGAGCCCAAACCGTGAATGAGCAGTTCTTC. This encodes CSVARAQTVNEQFF.

The V and J genes are TRBV7-9 and TRBJ1-1, with D perhaps matching TRBD1 (5 bases). Germline values: CDR1 SEHNR, CDR2 FQNEAQ (reference sequence). The CDR3 covers 13 residues. The CDR3 DNA follows: TGTTCTCATGTCGGGGGATTGAACACTGAAGCTTTCTTT. Encoded protein: CSHVGGLNTEAFF.

In this sample, this clone turned up a few times. The chain carries TRBV20-1 and TRBJ2-1, with D maybe TRBD2 (5 bases). Per the germline V gene, CDR1 is DFQATT and CDR2 is SNEGSKA (reference sequence). Between the trimmed V and J ends, which lost 4 bases and 9 bases, there was a span of 10 bases. The CDR3 runs to 11 residues. Here the CDR3 reads CSATPGIEQFF. The CDR3 DNA reads as TGCAGTGCTACACCCGGGATTGAGCAGTTCTTC.

The chain is built from TRBV27 and TRBJ1-3, with 7 nucleotides matching TRBD1. The CDR3 runs 15 residues. Looked up from germline, CDR1 is MNHEY and CDR2 is SMNVEV (reference sequence). Trimming cost V 6 bases and J 4 bases; bases outside gene matches: 9. CDR3 amino acids: CASSPSTGVGNTIYF. The CDR3 coding sequence is TGTGCCAGCAGCCCCTCAACAGGGGTCGGAAACACCATATATTTT.

The V and J genes are TRBV6-6 and TRBJ2-5; D possibly corresponds to TRBD1 (6 bases). Germline CDR1 and CDR2: MNHNY and SVGAGI (reference sequence). The V end was cut by 4 bases, the J end by 3 bases, with 6 bases between. This CDR3 has 12 residues. CDR3 sequence reads: CASSSGEETQYF. CDR3 DNA: TGTGCCAGCAGTTCAGGGGAAGAGACCCAGTACTTC.

The chain couples TRBV12-5 to TRBJ2-3; 7 bases agree with TRBD1. With 7 bases clipped from V and 0 bases from J, the junction kept 10 bases outside the gene matches. The length of the CDR3 is 16 residues. Per germline, CDR1 LGHNT and CDR2 FRNRAP. CDR3 amino acids: CASAPVAGGSTDTQYF. CDR3 sequence (DNA): TGTGCTAGTGCTCCTGTGGCAGGGGGAAGCACAGATACGCAGTATTTT.

The rearrangement links TRBV7-2 to TRBJ2-3; 10 bases match TRBD2. V was pared by 4 bases and J by 0 bases, with 4 bases of the junction left unmatched. The germline V gene has CDR1 SGHTA and CDR2 FQGNSA. The CDR3 extends over 16 amino acids. The CDR3 nucleotides read TGTGCCAGCAGCTCAGGACTAGCGGCTAGCACAGATACGCAGTATTTT. Translation gives CASSSGLAASTDTQYF. The full variable domain, its missing parts supplied by reference TRBV7-2 and TRBJ2-3, is GAGVSQSPSNKVTEKGKDVELRCDPISGHTALYWYRQSLGQGLEFLIYFQGNSAPDKSGLPSDRFSAERTGGSVSTLTIQRTQQEDSAVYLCASSSGLAASTDTQYFGPGTRLTVL.